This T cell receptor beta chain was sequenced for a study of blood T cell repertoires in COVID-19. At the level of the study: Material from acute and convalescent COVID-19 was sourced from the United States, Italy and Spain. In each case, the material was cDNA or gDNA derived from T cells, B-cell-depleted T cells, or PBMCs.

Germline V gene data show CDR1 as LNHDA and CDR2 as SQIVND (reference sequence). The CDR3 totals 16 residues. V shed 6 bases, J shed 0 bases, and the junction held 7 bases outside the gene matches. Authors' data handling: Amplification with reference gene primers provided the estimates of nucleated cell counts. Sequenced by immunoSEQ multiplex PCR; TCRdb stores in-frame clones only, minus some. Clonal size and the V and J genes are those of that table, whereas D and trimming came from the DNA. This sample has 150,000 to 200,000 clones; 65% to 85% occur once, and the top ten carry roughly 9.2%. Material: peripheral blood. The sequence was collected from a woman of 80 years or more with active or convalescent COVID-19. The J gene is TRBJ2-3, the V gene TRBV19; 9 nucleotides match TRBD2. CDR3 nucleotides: TGTGCCAGTAGCGTTACTAGCGGGCATAGCACAGATACGCAGTATTTT. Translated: CASSVTSGHSTDTQYF.